The present T cell receptor (beta chain) was sequenced within a study of shared clonotypes between healthy human individuals. Study conclusions and caveats: Depth was large, yet rarefaction showed that sorted-subset sequencing was incomplete. A reduction in generation probabilities was seen for non-shared clonotypes relative to those shared by all four donors.

This clone was detected once. Its antigen remains unidentified. The same CDR3 also results from other DNA sequences found in this sample. CD45RO-negative, CCR7-selected cells formed the naive CD8 fraction, which excluded terminally differentiated effector memory CD45RA+ cells. CDR3 length: 16 residues. Germline V lookup: CDR1 KGHSH, CDR2 LQKENI. V was pared by 2 bases and J by 0 bases, with 12 bases between. This table comes from immunoSEQ multiplex PCR, and its TCRdb copy is limited to in-frame clones, with some not included. There are about 1,900,000 clones in the sample; less than 95% occur only once, and more than 0.95% lies in the top ten.

The material sequenced was naive CD8+ T cells sorted from blood. The TCR originated in a man in his late teens or twenties in good health. The chain employs TRBV18 and TRBJ2-3; a possible D gene is TRBD2 (6 bases). CDR3 sequence (DNA): TGTGCCAGCTCACCAAGACTAGAGGGGAGCACAGATACGCAGTATTTT. Residues: CASSPRLEGSTDTQYF.